Reported below is one TCR beta chain. The data were obtained in a study of blood T cell repertoires in COVID-19. This table comes from immunoSEQ multiplex PCR, and its TCRdb copy is limited to in-frame clones, with some not included. The repertoire consists of approximately 250,000 clones, with 88% occurring once and the leading ten covering around 0.9%. Sequenced input: PBMCs or T cells enriched from blood (not recorded which). The sequence was obtained from a woman aged 30 to 39 who had recovered from COVID-19.

This CDR3 reads CASSLGLGLAARNEQFF. The CDR3, as DNA: TGTGCCAGCAGCTTAGGGTTGGGACTAGCGGCTAGGAATGAGCAGTTCTTC. The chain combines TRBV7-2 with TRBJ2-1; TRBD2 matches 11 bases. V gave up 1 base and J gave up 7 bases; unmatched junction bases: 9. CDR1 SGHTA and CDR2 FQGNSA come from the germline V gene. The CDR3 totals 17 residues.